The 24 T cell receptor beta chains in this list originate from one sample, sequenced in a study of blood T cell repertoires in COVID-19. Assay used: immunoSEQ multiplex PCR; TCRdb lists only in-frame clones, some missing. The sample contains 150,000 to 200,000 clones, around 87% of which appear only once. The specimen sequenced was peripheral blood. Receptor source: a woman in her 70s with COVID-19, enrolled during active disease.

The rearrangement links TRBV5-1 to TRBJ2-5, with 13 positions matching TRBD2. The ends lost 4 bases at V and 3 bases at J; junction bases unmatched: 9. Per germline, CDR1 SGHRS and CDR2 YFSETQ. CDR3 length: 17 residues. The CDR3 nucleotides read TGCGCCAGCAGCCCAGGACTAGCGGGGGCCGGAAAAGAGACCCAGTACTTC. Encoded protein: CASSPGLAGAGKETQYF.

The chain uses TRBV5-4 and TRBJ2-3; TRBD2 matches 9 bases. The germline CDR1 and CDR2 sequences are SGHNT and YYREEE (reference sequence). J lost 5 bases, V lost 0 bases, and 1 base had no gene match. There are 14 residues in the CDR3. CDR3 region: CASSLGSGGDTQYF. The DNA of the CDR3 is TGTGCCAGCAGCTTGGGTAGCGGGGGAGATACGCAGTATTTT.

A note on this clone: The junction does not match germline at one end; this may be a read error. This chain links TRBV3-1 (or the pseudogene TRBV3-2) with TRBJ2-2; 8 bases line up with TRBD2. Germline V gene data show CDR1 as LGHDT and CDR2 as YNNKEL (reference sequence). The CDR3 is 15 residues long. The CDR3 here is CARSAGGAGTGELFF. Written as DNA, the CDR3 is TGTGCCCGCAGCGCCGGGGGGGCTGGCACCGGGGAGCTGTTTTTT.

In the case of this clone: The identical CDR3 is also encoded by other nucleotide sequences in the sample. V gene TRBV15 combines with J gene TRBJ1-2; 9 bases are shared with TRBD1. V lost 3 bases and J lost 5; bases outside the gene matches: 1. CDR3 length: 13 amino acids. Germline CDR1 reads LNHNV; CDR2 reads YYDKDF (reference sequence). The CDR3 nucleotides read TGTGCCACCAGCAGGGACAGGGGTTATGGCTACACCTTC. Translation: CATSRDRGYGYTF.

V usage is TRBV19 and J usage is TRBJ1-1; maybe TRBD1 (6 bases). The CDR3 consists of 14 residues. Germline values: CDR1 LNHDA, CDR2 SQIVND (reference sequence). The V end lost 3 bases, the J end lost 2 bases, and 10 bases lay between the germline ends. The CDR3 loop is CASSILGANTEAFF. In DNA, the CDR3 is TGTGCCAGTAGTATCTTGGGGGCCAACACTGAAGCTTTCTTT.

CDR3 sequence reads: CASSAGGNTGELFF. CDR3 DNA: TGTGCCAGCTCTGCGGGAGGAAACACCGGGGAGCTGTTTTTT. This chain connects TRBV18 to TRBJ2-2; 8 positions match TRBD2. This CDR3 has 14 residues. V shed 6 bases and J 2 bases; nucleotides not matched to a gene: 2. Germline V CDR1 and CDR2: KGHSH, LQKENI.

This clone is a singleton in its sample. V and J are TRBV28 and TRBJ1-4; D gene ambiguous. The CDR3 sequence is 16 residues long. Germline CDR1 reads MDHEN; CDR2 reads SYDVKM. Trimming left V 4 bases short and J 2 bases short, with 14 bases between. The CDR3 DNA reads TGTGCCAGCAGTTCGCGCGGCGGGAGTACTAATGAAAAACTGTTTTTT. It codes for CASSSRGGSTNEKLFF.

The rearrangement joins TRBV2 to TRBJ2-7; weak D call: TRBD2 (5 bases). Looked up from germline, CDR1 is SNHLY and CDR2 is FYNNEI. Trimming took 4 bases from V and 4 from J, leaving 14 bases between them. The CDR3 is 14 amino acids. CDR3 sequence (DNA): TGTGCCAGCAGTGTAGGACTGGCTCAATACGAGCAGTACTTC. Translated: CASSVGLAQYEQYF.

The CDR3 loop is CASSPSGTFKGYGYTF. The DNA for the CDR3 is TGTGCCAGCTCACCCTCCGGGACATTCAAGGGTTATGGCTACACCTTC. The chain couples TRBV18 to TRBJ1-2; perhaps TRBD1 as D (6 bases). The CDR3 runs 16 residues. Germline loops: CDR1 KGHSH, CDR2 LQKENI. Trimming removed 3 bases from V and 5 bases from J, with 19 bases in between. Together with reference TRBV18 and TRBJ1-2, the CDR3 gives the full variable domain: NAGVMQNPRHLVRRRGQEARLRCSPMKGHSHVYWYRQLPEEGLKFMVYLQKENIIDESGMPKERFSAEFPKEGPSILRIQQVVRGDSAAYFCASSPSGTFKGYGYTFGSGTRLTVV.

The chain joins TRBV6-6 to TRBJ2-1, with 7 bases that match TRBD1. Germline CDR1 is MNHNY and CDR2 is SVGAGI (reference sequence). The CDR3 is made up of 20 amino acids. Trimming took 6 bases from V and 3 from J; bases not matched to a gene: 23. CDR3 in amino acids: CASSNVATRPGQPFYNEQFF. The CDR3 DNA follows: TGTGCCAGCAGCAATGTCGCAACTCGCCCGGGACAGCCCTTCTACAATGAGCAGTTCTTC.

J is TRBJ1-1 and V is TRBV30, with unresolved D. V shed 0 bases and J shed 10 bases, with 9 bases lying between them. Germline V lookup: CDR1 GTSNPN, CDR2 SVGIG (reference sequence). The CDR3 covers 11 residues. CDR3 sequence (DNA): TGTGCCTGGAGTGTACGTGAGAGAGCTTTCTTT. Translating it yields CAWSVRERAFF.

The V and J genes are TRBV10-3 and TRBJ1-3, with D perhaps matching TRBD1 (6 bases). The CDR3 is 11 residues long. The V and J ends lost 10 bases and 8 bases respectively, with 12 bases between them. Germline assignment: CDR1 ENHRY and CDR2 SYGVKD. The CDR3 here is CASRGVDTIYF. In DNA form, the CDR3 reads TGTGCCAGCAGGGGAGTGGACACCATATATTTT.

The chain links TRBV7-2 to TRBJ1-4, with D possibly being TRBD1 (6 bases). The germline gives CDR1 SGHTA, CDR2 FQGNSA. The V gene lost 3 bases and the J gene lost 8 bases, with 16 bases spanning the gap. This CDR3 has 15 residues. CDR3 coding DNA: TGTGCCAGCAGCTTCCGGGACATAGGGGACGAAAAACTGTTTTTT. This sequence encodes CASSFRDIGDEKLFF.

The CDR3: CASSVGGVPYGYTF. DNA of the CDR3: TGTGCCAGCAGCGTAGGGGGGGTTCCCTATGGCTACACCTTC. The chain recombines TRBV9 with TRBJ1-2; D is perhaps TRBD1 (5 bases). Germline V CDR1 and CDR2: SGDLS, YYNGEE. CDR3 size: 14 residues. Trimming cost V 0 bases and J 4 bases, with 10 bases left between them.

J is TRBJ1-1 and V is TRBV6-5; no reliable D call. The CDR3 runs 15 residues. V lost 1 base to trimming and J lost 1 base, with 10 bases between them. The germline V gene encodes CDR1 MNHEY and CDR2 SVGAGI. CDR3 in amino acids: CASSYWRVPNTEAFF. For the CDR3, the DNA is TGTGCCAGCAGTTACTGGCGGGTCCCGAACACTGAAGCTTTCTTT.

The genes are TRBV7-9 and TRBJ1-3; D possibly corresponds to TRBD1 (6 bases). V was cut by 4 bases and J by 0 bases, with 10 bases left in between. This CDR3 has 15 amino acids. Germline loops: CDR1 SEHNR, CDR2 FQNEAQ (reference sequence). The CDR3 is CASSSDRSSGNTIYF. CDR3 DNA sequence: TGTGCCAGCAGCTCGGACAGAAGCTCTGGAAACACCATATATTTT.

V gene TRBV5-6 combines with J gene TRBJ2-7; TRBD1 is a possible D gene (8 bases). The CDR3 has 14 amino acids. Germline CDR1 SGHDT, CDR2 YYEEEE. Between the trimmed V and J ends, which lost 5 bases and 2 bases, there was a span of 14 bases. The CDR3 loop is CASRNRGGTYEQYF. The CDR3 DNA is TGTGCCAGCAGGAACAGGGGGGGGACCTACGAGCAGTACTTC.

The V gene is TRBV19, the J gene TRBJ2-2; D ambiguous. Trimming removed 7 bases at V and 6 bases at J, with 12 bases between. This CDR3 is built from 13 residues. The V gene's germline CDR1 is LNHDA and CDR2 SQIVND (reference sequence). CDR3 amino acids: CASNFLVAGELFF. The CDR3 DNA sequence: TGTGCCAGTAATTTCCTAGTAGCCGGGGAGCTGTTTTTT.

The V call is TRBV10-3, the J call TRBJ2-3; D gene unclear. Germline loops: CDR1 ENHRY, CDR2 SYGVKD. V was trimmed by 3 bases and J by 1 base, leaving 8 bases between them. CDR3 length: 14 residues. CDR3 protein: CAISEQPGTDTQYF. The CDR3 DNA sequence: TGTGCCATCAGTGAACAGCCTGGCACAGATACGCAGTATTTT.

The V and J genes are TRBV18 and TRBJ2-2, with a possible D match to TRBD2 (5 bases). V was cut by 3 bases and J by 2 bases, with 10 bases left in between. Germline CDR1 KGHSH, CDR2 LQKENI. CDR3 length: 15 residues. The CDR3, as DNA: TGTGCCAGCTCACCGCGGGCCTCTAACACCGGGGAGCTGTTTTTT. Encoded protein: CASSPRASNTGELFF.

The chain employs TRBV25-1 and TRBJ2-1; weak D call: TRBD2 (6 bases). The CDR3 consists of 16 residues. Germline V gene sequence: CDR1 MGHDK, CDR2 SYGVNS. Trimming took 2 bases from V and 6 from J, leaving 17 bases between them. The CDR3 sequence is CASSERLAGTGNEQFF. In nucleotides, the CDR3 is TGTGCCAGCAGTGAACGTCTGGCGGGGACCGGCAATGAGCAGTTCTTC.

This clone came up once. This chain joins TRBV3-1 (or the pseudogene TRBV3-2) and TRBJ2-6; perhaps TRBD1 as D (5 bases). Germline V gives CDR1 LGHDT, CDR2 YNNKEL (reference sequence). V lost 5 bases to trimming and J lost 2 bases, with 10 bases between them. The CDR3 is 15 residues long. The CDR3 bases are TGTGCCAGCAGCTCGCAGGGTGCTGGGGCCAACGTCCTGACTTTC. It specifies CASSSQGAGANVLTF.

The genes are TRBV2 and TRBJ1-2; possibly TRBD1 for D (5 bases). In germline, CDR1 is SNHLY, CDR2 FYNNEI. CDR3 length: 13 amino acids. Deletions cut 2 bases from V and 6 bases from J, with 10 bases between. CDR3 sequence (DNA): TGTGCCAGCAGTGAAAGGCAGGGCGATGGCTACACCTTC. Translated: CASSERQGDGYTF.

The V gene is TRBV10-3, the J gene TRBJ1-5; 11 bases are a match to TRBD1. The J segment lost 5 bases and the V segment lost 10 bases, leaving 4 bases of the junction unmatched. Per the germline V gene, CDR1 is ENHRY and CDR2 is SYGVKD. The CDR3 is made up of 13 amino acids. This CDR3 reads CATSGQGDQPQHF. The DNA for the CDR3 is TGTGCCACCTCGGGACAGGGGGATCAGCCCCAGCATTTT.